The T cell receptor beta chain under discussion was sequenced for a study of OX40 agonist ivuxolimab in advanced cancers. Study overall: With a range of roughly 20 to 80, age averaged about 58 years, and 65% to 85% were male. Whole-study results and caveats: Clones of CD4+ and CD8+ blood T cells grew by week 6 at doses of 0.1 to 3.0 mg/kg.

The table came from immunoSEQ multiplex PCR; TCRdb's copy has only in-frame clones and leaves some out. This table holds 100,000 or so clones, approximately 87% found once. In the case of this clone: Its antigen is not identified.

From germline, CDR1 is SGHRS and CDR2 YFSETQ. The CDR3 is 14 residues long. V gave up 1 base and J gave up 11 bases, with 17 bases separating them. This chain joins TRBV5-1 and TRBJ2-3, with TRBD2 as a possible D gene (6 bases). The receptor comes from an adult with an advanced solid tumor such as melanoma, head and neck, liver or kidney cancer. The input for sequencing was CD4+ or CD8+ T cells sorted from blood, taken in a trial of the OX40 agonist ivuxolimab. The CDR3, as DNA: TGCGCCAGCAGCTTGTTGGAGAGTACCGGGGGGCAGTATTTT. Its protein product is CASSLLESTGGQYF.